The T cell receptor beta chain described here comes from a study of tissue T cells after allogeneic stem cell transplantation. Whole-study results and caveats: Sampling depth was limited, and the cohort was small and clinically varied. Blood and spleen captured only part of the tissue TCR repertoire. TCR repertoires tracked anatomic similarity, regardless of disease or transplant status.

Time point of the sample: mouse harvest day 14 after allogeneic transplant. Each mouse received 10^7 T-cell-depleted marrow cells plus 10^6 splenic CD5+ T cells by tail vein. This mouse GVHD model was MHC-mismatched B6 to BALB/c, profiled day 7 or 14. The assay was immunoSEQ multiplex PCR, and TCRdb's table has in-frame clones only and misses some. Of some 4,000 clones in the sample, about half were seen once. By sample fraction, this clone is medium-sized. Its antigen remains unknown. Gene labels here are mouse ones. With the read ending 1 residue before the CDR3 end, the germline J gene is used to fill in that end. Germline V gives CDR1 MSHET, CDR2 SYDVDS. CDR3 size: 13 residues. The V and J ends lost 5 bases and 3 bases respectively, with 8 bases between them.

This chain joins TRBV29 and TRBJ1-3; maybe TRBD1 (5 bases). Sequenced sample: lymph node tissue. The receptor's source is a female BALB/c mouse given C57BL/6 T cells with graft-versus-host disease after an allogeneic hematopoietic cell transplant. The CDR3 here is CASSPGYGNTLYF. Partial CDR3 DNA: TGTGCTAGCAGTCCAGGGTATGGAAATACGCTCTAT.